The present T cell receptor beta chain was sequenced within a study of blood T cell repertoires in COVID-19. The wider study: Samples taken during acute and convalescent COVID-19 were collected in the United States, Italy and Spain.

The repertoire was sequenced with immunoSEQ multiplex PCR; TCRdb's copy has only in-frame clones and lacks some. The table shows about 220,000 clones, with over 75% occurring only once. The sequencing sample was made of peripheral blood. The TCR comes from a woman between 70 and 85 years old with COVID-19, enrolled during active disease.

DNA of the CDR3: TGTGCCAGCAGCCAAGATATATCTGCCAGGGCGAATTCACCCCTCCACTTT. Protein product: CASSQDISARANSPLHF. The rearrangement uses TRBV4-2 and TRBJ1-6; possibly TRBD1 for D (5 bases). Germline V gene sequence: CDR1 LGHNA, CDR2 YNFKEQ. This CDR3 is 17 amino acids long. Trimming took 0 bases from V and 7 from J, leaving 16 bases between them.